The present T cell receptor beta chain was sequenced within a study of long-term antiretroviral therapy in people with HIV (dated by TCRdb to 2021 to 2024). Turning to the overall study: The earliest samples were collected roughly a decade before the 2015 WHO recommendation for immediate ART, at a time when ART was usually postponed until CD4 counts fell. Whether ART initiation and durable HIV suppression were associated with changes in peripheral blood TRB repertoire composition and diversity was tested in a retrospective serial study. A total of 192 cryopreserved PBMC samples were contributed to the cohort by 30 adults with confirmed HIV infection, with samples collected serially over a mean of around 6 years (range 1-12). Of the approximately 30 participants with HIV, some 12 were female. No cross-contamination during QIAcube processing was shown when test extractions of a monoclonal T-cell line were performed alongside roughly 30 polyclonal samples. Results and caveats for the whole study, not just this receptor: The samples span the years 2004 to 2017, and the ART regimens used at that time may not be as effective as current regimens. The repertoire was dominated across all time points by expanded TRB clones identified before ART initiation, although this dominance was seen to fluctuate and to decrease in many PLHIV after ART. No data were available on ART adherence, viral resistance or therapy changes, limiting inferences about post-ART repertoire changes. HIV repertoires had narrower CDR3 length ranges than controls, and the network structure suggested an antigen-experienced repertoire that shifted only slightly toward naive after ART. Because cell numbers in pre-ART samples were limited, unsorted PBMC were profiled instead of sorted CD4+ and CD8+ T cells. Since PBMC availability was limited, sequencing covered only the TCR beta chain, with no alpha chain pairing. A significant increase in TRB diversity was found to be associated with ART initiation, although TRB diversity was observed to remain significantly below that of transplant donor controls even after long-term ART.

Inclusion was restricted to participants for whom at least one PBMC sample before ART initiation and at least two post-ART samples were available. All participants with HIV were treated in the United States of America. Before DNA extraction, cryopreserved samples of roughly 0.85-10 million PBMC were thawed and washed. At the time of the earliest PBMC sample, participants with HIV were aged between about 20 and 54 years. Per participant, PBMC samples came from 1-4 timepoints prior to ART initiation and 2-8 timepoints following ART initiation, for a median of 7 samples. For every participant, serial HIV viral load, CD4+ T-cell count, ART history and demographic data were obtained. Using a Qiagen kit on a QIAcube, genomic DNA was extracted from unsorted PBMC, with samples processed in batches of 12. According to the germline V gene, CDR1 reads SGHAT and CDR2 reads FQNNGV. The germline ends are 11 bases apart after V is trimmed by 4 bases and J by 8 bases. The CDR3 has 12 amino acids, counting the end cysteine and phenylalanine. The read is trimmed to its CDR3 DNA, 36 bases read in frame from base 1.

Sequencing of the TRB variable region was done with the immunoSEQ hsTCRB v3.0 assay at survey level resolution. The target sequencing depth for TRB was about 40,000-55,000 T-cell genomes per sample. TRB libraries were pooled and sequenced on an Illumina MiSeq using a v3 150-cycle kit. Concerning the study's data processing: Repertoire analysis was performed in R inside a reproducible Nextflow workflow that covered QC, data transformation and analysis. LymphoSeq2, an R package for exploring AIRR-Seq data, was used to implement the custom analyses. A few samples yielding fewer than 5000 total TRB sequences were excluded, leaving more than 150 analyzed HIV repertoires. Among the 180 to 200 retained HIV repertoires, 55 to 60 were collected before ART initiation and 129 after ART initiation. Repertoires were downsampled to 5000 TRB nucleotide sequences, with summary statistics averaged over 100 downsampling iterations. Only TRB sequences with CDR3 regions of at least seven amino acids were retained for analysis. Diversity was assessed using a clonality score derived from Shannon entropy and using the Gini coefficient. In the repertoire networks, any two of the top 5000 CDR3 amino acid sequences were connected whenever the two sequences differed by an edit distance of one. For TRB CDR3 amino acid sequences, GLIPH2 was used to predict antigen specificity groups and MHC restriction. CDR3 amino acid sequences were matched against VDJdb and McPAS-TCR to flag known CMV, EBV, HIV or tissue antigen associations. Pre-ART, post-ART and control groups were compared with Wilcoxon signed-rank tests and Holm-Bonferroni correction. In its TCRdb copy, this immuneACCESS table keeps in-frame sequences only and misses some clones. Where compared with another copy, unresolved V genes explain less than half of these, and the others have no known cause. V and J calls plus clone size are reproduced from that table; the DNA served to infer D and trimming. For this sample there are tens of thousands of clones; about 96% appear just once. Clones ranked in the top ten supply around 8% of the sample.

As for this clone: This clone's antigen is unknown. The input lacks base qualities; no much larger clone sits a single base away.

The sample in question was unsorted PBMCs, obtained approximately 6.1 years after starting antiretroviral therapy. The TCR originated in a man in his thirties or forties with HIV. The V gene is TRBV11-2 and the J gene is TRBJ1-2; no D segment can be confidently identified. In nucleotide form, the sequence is TGTGCCAGCAGCTCCCCCCCGGGGGGCTACACCTTC. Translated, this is CASSSPPGGYTF.